This TCR beta chain was captured in a study of T cell responses to AZD1222 COVID-19 vaccine. Study outcomes and limitations: Increases in Spike-specific TCR breadth and depth were seen after two AZD1222 doses.

Clones were read by immunoSEQ multiplex PCR, and TCRdb kept only the in-frame ones, dropping some. The data contain about 270,000 clones, around 92% of them singletons. Some second doses came at about 4 weeks and others at about 12 weeks; these were pooled. The length of the CDR3 is 16 residues. From germline, CDR1 is SGDLS and CDR2 YYNGEE. Trimming at V came to 3 bases and at J to 5 bases, leaving 10 bases not matched to a gene. Notes on this clone: Antigen specificity is unknown.

The clonotype comes from an adult who received the AZD1222 COVID-19 vaccine. The rearrangement uses TRBV9 and TRBJ2-2; TRBD2 matches at 7 bases. The source material was peripheral blood, sampled 28 days after the second AZD1222 dose. The chain's CDR3 is CASSALAGDSTGELFF. CDR3 DNA sequence: TGTGCCAGCAGCGCGCTGGCGGGAGACAGTACCGGGGAGCTGTTTTTT. The variable domain in full, with the rest retrieved from reference TRBV9 and TRBJ2-2, is DSGVTQTPKHLITATGQRVTLRCSPRSGDLSVYWYQQSLDQGLQFLIQYYNGEERAKGNILERFSAQQFPDLHSELNLSSLELGDSALYFCASSALAGDSTGELFFGEGSRLTVL.